The present T cell receptor beta chain was sequenced within a study of shared clonotypes between healthy human individuals. The authors ran the assay at deep level. It was across several immunoSEQ plates that each subset's genomic DNA was evenly split. TCRdb's copy holds only in-frame clones and misses some; the assay was immunoSEQ multiplex PCR. The table lists approximately 720,000 clones, about 78% of them singletons. The V gene's germline CDR1 is MNHEY and CDR2 SVGAGI. The CDR3 spans 14 residues. V shed 6 bases, J shed 7 bases, and the junction held 8 bases outside the gene matches. J is TRBJ2-7 and V is TRBV6-5, with 11 bases matching TRBD2. The sequence derives from a woman in her twenties or thirties in good health. Sequenced sample: memory CD4+ T cells sorted from blood. Subset indicated: CD45RA-negative fraction. The DNA of the CDR3 is TGTGCCAGCAGGCCACTAGCGGGAGTTGGGGAGCAGTACTTC. This translates into CASRPLAGVGEQYF.